This section outlines one T cell receptor (beta chain) sequence together with its context. Its antigen is unknown. The sample originates from a study of shared clonotypes between healthy human individuals. Study context: Each donor contributed plates that comprised three CD4 naive, three CD4 memory, two CD8 naive and one CD8 memory.

Authors' processing steps: ImmunoSEQ supplied junction-only sequences lacking quality scores, so filtering was different. Clones were sequenced by immunoSEQ multiplex PCR, and TCRdb holds only the in-frame ones, with some missing. Clonal size and the V and J genes are those of that table, whereas D and trimming came from the DNA. Among roughly 650,000 clones, about 96% were seen once, and the ten largest hold roughly 0.12%. The CDR3 totals 12 residues. Trimming stripped 5 bases from V and 11 bases from J, with 14 bases between. Germline values: CDR1 LNHDA, CDR2 SQIVND (reference sequence). Only CD45RO-negative cells positively selected for CCR7 counted as naive CD8 cells, so terminally differentiated effector memory CD45RA+ cells were excluded. Every contributor of samples was a Caucasian grown-up residing in Nashville, Tennessee. Study-wide findings and caveats: Several donors showed sharing of around 5% of naive CD4 clonotypes.

This sequence originates from a woman aged 25 to 45 in good health. The chain recombines TRBV19 with TRBJ2-3, with D possibly being TRBD1 (6 bases). Sequencing used naive CD8+ T cells sorted from blood. The CDR3 sequence: CASSPIRDKQYF. CDR3 nucleotides: TGTGCCAGTAGTCCAATCCGGGACAAGCAGTATTTT.